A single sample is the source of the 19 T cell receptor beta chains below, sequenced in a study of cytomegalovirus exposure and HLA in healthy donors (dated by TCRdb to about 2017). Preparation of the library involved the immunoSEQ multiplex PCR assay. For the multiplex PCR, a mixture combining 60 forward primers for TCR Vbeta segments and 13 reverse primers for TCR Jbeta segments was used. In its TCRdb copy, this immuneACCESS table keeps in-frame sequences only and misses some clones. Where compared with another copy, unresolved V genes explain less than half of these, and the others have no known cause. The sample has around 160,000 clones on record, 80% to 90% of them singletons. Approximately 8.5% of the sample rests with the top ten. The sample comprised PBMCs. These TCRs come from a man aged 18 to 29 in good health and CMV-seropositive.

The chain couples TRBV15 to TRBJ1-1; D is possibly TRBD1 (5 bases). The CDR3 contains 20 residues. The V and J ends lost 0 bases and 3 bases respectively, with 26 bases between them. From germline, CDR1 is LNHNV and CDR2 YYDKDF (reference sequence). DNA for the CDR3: TGTGCCACCAGCAGAGAGGTCCCAAAGGGACTCTTAAACAGCGACACTGAAGCTTTCTTT. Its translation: CATSREVPKGLLNSDTEAFF.

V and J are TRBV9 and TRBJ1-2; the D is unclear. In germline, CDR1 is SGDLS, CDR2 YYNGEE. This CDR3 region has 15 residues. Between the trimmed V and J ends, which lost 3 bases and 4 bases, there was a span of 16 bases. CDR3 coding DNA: TGTGCCAGCAGCGGGTCGAGCGGATTTGGCTATGGCTACACCTTC. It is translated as CASSGSSGFGYGYTF.

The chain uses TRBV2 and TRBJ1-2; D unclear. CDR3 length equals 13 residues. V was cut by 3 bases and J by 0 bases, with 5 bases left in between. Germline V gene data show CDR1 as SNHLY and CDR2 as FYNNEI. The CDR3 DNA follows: TGTGCCAGCAGTGATGAGGCTAACTATGGCTACACCTTC. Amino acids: CASSDEANYGYTF.

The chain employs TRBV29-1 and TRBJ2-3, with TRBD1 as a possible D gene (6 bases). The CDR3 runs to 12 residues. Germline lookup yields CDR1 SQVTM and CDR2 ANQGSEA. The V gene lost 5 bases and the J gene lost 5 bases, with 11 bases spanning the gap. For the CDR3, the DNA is TGCAGCGTTCTGGGGGCGGGAGATACGCAGTATTTT. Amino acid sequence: CSVLGAGDTQYF.

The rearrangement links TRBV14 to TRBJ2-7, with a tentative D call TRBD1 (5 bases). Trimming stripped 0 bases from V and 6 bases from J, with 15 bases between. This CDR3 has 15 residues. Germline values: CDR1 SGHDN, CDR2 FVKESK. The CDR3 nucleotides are TGTGCCAGCAGCCAAGATCCCCCCCGACAGACCGAGCAGTACTTC. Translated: CASSQDPPRQTEQYF.

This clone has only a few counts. The CDR3 region is CASSLGGWGEAFF. As DNA, the CDR3 is TGTGCCAGCAGCTTGGGAGGGTGGGGAGAAGCTTTCTTT. This chain uses TRBV5-6 with TRBJ1-1; unclear D gene. V was shortened by 0 bases and J by 8 bases, with 11 bases between the two germline ends. There are 13 residues in the CDR3. The germline CDR1 and CDR2 sequences are SGHDT and YYEEEE.

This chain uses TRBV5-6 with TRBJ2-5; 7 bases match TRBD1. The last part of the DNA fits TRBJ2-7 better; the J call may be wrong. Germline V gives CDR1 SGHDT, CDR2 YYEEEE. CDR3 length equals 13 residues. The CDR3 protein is CASSSTGFYEQYF. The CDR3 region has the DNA TGTGCCAGCAGCTCGACAGGGTTCTACGAGCAGTACTTC.

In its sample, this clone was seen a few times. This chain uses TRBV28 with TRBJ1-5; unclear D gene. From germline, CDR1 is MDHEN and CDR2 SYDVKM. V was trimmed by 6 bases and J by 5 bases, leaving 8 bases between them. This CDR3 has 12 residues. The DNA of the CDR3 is TGTGCCAGCAGACAATTCGATCAGCCCCAGCATTTT. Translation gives CASRQFDQPQHF.

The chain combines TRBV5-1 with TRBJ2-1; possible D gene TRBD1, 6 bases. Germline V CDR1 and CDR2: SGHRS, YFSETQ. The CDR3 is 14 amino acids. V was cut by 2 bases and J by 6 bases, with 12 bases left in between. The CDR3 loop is CASSFGQTPNEQFF. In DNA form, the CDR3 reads TGCGCCAGCAGCTTCGGACAGACCCCCAATGAGCAGTTCTTC.

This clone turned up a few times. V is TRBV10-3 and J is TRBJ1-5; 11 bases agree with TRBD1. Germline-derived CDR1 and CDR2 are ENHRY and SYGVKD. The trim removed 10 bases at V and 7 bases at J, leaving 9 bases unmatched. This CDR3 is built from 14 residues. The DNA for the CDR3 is TGTGCCACCGGGACAGGGGGTTTATGGCAGCCCCAGCATTTT. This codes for CATGTGGLWQPQHF.

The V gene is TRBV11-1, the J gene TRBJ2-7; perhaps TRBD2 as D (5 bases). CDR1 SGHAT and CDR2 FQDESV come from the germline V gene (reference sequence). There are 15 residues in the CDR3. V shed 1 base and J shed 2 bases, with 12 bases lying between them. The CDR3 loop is CASSLGRAGPYEQYF. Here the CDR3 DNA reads TGTGCCAGCAGCTTAGGCCGGGCGGGTCCCTACGAGCAGTACTTC.

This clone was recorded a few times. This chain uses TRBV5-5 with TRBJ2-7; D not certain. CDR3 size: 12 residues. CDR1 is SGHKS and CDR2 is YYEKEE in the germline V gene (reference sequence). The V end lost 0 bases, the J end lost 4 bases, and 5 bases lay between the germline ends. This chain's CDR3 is CASSLGVYEQYF. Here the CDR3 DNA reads TGTGCCAGCAGCTTGGGAGTATACGAGCAGTACTTC.

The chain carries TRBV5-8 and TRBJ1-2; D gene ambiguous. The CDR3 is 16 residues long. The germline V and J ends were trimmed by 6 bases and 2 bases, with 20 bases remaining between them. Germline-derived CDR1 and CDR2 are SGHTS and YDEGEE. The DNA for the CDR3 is TGTGCCAGCAAGAACCCGACTGCAACGAAAAACTATGGCTACACCTTC. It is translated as CASKNPTATKNYGYTF.

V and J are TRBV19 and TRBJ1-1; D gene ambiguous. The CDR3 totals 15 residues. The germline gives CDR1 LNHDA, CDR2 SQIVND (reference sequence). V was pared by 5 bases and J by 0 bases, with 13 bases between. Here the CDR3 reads CASSAPGRLNTEAFF. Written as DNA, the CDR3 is TGTGCCAGTAGTGCCCCGGGGAGACTGAACACTGAAGCTTTCTTT. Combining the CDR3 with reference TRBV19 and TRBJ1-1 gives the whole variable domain DGGITQSPKYLFRKEGQNVTLSCEQNLNHDAMYWYRQDPGQGLRLIYYSQIVNDFQKGDIAEGYSVSREKKESFPLTVTSAQKNPTAFYLCASSAPGRLNTEAFFGQGTRLTVV.

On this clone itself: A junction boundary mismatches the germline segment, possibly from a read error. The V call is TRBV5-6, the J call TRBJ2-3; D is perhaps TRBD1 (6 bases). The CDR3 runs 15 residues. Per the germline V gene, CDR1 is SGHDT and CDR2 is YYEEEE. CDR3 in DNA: TGTGCCAGCAGCACCGAGGGGGAAGCGGTGACAACGGGACATTTT. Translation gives CASSTEGEAVTTGHF.

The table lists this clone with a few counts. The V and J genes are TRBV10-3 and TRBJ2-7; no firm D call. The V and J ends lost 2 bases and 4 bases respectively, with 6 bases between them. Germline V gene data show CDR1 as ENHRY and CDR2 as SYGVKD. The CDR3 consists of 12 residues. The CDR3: CAISEREYEQYF. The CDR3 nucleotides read TGTGCCATCAGTGAGCGCGAGTACGAGCAGTACTTC.

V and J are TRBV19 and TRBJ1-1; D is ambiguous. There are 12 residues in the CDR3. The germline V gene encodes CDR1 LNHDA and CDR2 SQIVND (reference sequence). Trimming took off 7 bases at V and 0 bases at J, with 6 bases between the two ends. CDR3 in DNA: TGTGCCAGTACTAAAGTGAACACTGAAGCTTTCTTT. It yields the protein CASTKVNTEAFF.

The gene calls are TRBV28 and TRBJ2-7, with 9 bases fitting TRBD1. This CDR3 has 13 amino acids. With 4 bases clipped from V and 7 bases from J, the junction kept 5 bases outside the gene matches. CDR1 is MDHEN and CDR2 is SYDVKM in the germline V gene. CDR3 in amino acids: CASSYGTGREQYF. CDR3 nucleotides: TGTGCCAGCAGTTACGGGACAGGGAGGGAGCAGTACTTC.

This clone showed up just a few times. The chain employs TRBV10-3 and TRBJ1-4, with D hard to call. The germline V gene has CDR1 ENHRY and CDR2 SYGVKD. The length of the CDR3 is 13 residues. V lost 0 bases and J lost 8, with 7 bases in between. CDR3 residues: CAISESRREKLFF. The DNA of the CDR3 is TGTGCCATCAGTGAGTCGAGGCGAGAAAAACTGTTTTTT.